These 28 T cell receptor beta chains share one sample of origin, sequenced in a study of graft-versus-host responses after intestinal transplantation. Produced via immunoSEQ multiplex PCR; TCRdb's table is partial and in-frame only. This sample has tens of thousands of clones, with 90% to 95% found just once. This specimen was PBMCs, taken approximately 120 days after intestinal transplantation. The receptors were sampled from a human patient who received an intestinal transplant, so some T cells may come from the graft donor.

The chain links TRBV7-2 to TRBJ1-2; D is uncertain. CDR3 length equals 17 residues. The V end lost 5 bases, the J end lost 4 bases, and 23 bases lay between the germline ends. Germline CDR1 SGHTA, CDR2 FQGNSA. This chain's CDR3 is CASSKERGDGKTYGYTF. The CDR3 DNA sequence: TGTGCCAGCAGCAAAGAGCGCGGAGACGGAAAGACCTATGGCTACACCTTC.

The chain has TRBV19 and TRBJ2-2; 10 nucleotides agree with TRBD2. Germline CDR1 LNHDA, CDR2 SQIVND (reference sequence). The trim removed 1 base at V and 8 bases at J, leaving 7 bases unmatched. This CDR3 is 16 amino acids long. CDR3: CASSIASGRAVGELFF. As DNA, the CDR3 is TGTGCCAGTAGTATAGCAAGCGGGAGGGCCGTGGGGGAGCTGTTTTTT. Filled out from reference TRBV19 and TRBJ2-2, the complete variable domain reads DGGITQSPKYLFRKEGQNVTLSCEQNLNHDAMYWYRQDPGQGLRLIYYSQIVNDFQKGDIAEGYSVSREKKESFPLTVTSAQKNPTAFYLCASSIASGRAVGELFFGEGSRLTVL.

V gene TRBV11-2 combines with J gene TRBJ2-7; D is undetermined. The germline CDR1 and CDR2 sequences are SGHAT and FQNNGV. Trimming took 2 bases from V and 7 from J, leaving 12 bases between them. This CDR3 has 13 amino acids. The CDR3 sequence is CASSLLPVGEQYF. The CDR3 region has the DNA TGTGCCAGCAGCTTACTCCCCGTTGGAGAGCAGTACTTC.

The gene calls are TRBV2 and TRBJ1-5; 10 bases are shared with TRBD1. Germline-derived CDR1 and CDR2 are SNHLY and FYNNEI. After removal of 6 bases from V and 4 bases from J, the junction contained 3 bases not matched to a gene. CDR3 length: 14 residues. Here the CDR3 reads CASRTGGGNQPQHF. The CDR3 DNA reads TGTGCCAGCAGGACAGGGGGCGGAAATCAGCCCCAGCATTTT.

CDR3: CASSQDLSVNQPQHF. The CDR3 DNA is TGCGCCAGCAGCCAAGATCTTTCAGTCAATCAGCCCCAGCATTTT. V usage is TRBV4-1 and J usage is TRBJ1-5; unclear D gene. Looked up from germline, CDR1 is MGHRA and CDR2 is YSYEKL. The CDR3 extends over 15 amino acids. Trimming cost V 0 bases and J 3 bases, with 9 bases left between them.

The chain has TRBV5-4 and TRBJ2-1; 12 bases match TRBD2. Trimming removed 5 bases from V and 10 bases from J; junction bases left unmatched: 4. This CDR3 has 13 amino acids. Germline V CDR1 and CDR2: SGHNT, YYREEE (reference sequence). The CDR3 DNA sequence: TGTGCCAGCAGAGGGGGACTAGCGGGCGAGCAGTTCTTC. Translation: CASRGGLAGEQFF.

The chain links TRBV28 to TRBJ2-1; 10 bases map to TRBD1. The germline gives CDR1 MDHEN, CDR2 SYDVKM. The trim removed 5 bases at V and 8 bases at J, leaving 6 bases unmatched. The CDR3 has 14 amino acids. The CDR3 is CASSPTGGIDEQFF. CDR3 in DNA: TGTGCCAGCAGTCCGACAGGGGGCATCGATGAGCAGTTCTTC.

The chain carries TRBV5-1 and TRBJ2-3; the D is unclear. The CDR3 length is 15 residues. V was clipped by 1 base and J by 5 bases, with 14 bases between them. Germline V gene data show CDR1 as SGHRS and CDR2 as YFSETQ. In DNA form, the CDR3 reads TGCGCCAGCAGCTTGAACAACTGGATTCTAGATACGCAGTATTTT. Encoded protein: CASSLNNWILDTQYF.

The sample holds one count of this clone. V usage is TRBV27 and J usage is TRBJ2-4; 8 nucleotides match TRBD1. Germline CDR1 and CDR2: MNHEY and SMNVEV (reference sequence). The CDR3 is 16 amino acids. V shed 4 bases, J shed 6 bases, and the junction held 11 bases outside the gene matches. The CDR3 loop reads CASSSWTGSLGNIQYF. As DNA, the CDR3 is TGTGCCAGCAGTTCCTGGACAGGGTCCCTAGGAAACATTCAGTACTTC.

The chain employs TRBV28 and TRBJ2-5; possibly TRBD1 or TRBD2 for D (6 bases each). Trimming removed 6 bases at V and 1 base at J, with 15 bases between. Germline CDR1 reads MDHEN; CDR2 reads SYDVKM. The CDR3 runs 15 residues. The CDR3 sequence: CASSSRGEAQETQYF. CDR3 nucleotide sequence: TGTGCCAGCAGCTCTAGGGGGGAGGCCCAAGAGACCCAGTACTTC.

The table lists this clone with a count of one. V and J are TRBV5-4 and TRBJ2-7; D is ambiguous. CDR1 is SGHNT and CDR2 is YYREEE in the germline V gene (reference sequence). The V and J ends lost 0 bases and 7 bases respectively, with 8 bases between them. The CDR3 is made up of 12 amino acids. The DNA for the CDR3 is TGTGCCAGCAGCTTGGAGGAAGGAGAGCAGTACTTC. This encodes CASSLEEGEQYF.

J is TRBJ2-1 and V is TRBV27; maybe TRBD1 (6 bases). This CDR3 has 14 amino acids. Germline CDR1 is MNHEY and CDR2 is SMNVEV (reference sequence). Trimming stripped 5 bases from V and 4 bases from J, with 12 bases between. The CDR3 spells CASSGGPTYNEQFF. The CDR3 DNA sequence: TGTGCCAGCAGTGGGGGCCCCACTTACAATGAGCAGTTCTTC.

This chain connects TRBV13 to TRBJ2-3; 8 bases map to TRBD2. The V gene's germline CDR1 is PRHDT and CDR2 FYEKMQ (reference sequence). This CDR3 has 17 amino acids. The V segment lost 2 bases and the J segment 0 bases; nucleotides outside the gene matches: 7. This CDR3 is CASSLRLAGRSTDTQYF. The CDR3 coding sequence is TGTGCCAGCAGCTTACGGCTAGCGGGCCGGAGCACAGATACGCAGTATTTT.

The gene calls are TRBV7-9 and TRBJ2-7; 8 bases align to TRBD1. The CDR3 covers 14 residues. V was pared by 5 bases and J by 3 bases, with 6 bases of the junction left unmatched. The germline CDR1 and CDR2 sequences are SEHNR and FQNEAQ (reference sequence). In nucleotides, the CDR3 is TGTGCCAGCAGCCCGGGACAGGTCAGCTACGAGCAGTACTTC. As protein: CASSPGQVSYEQYF.

V gene TRBV29-1 combines with J gene TRBJ1-1; TRBD1 might be the D (5 bases). Looked up from germline, CDR1 is SQVTM and CDR2 is ANQGSEA. This CDR3 has 13 residues. The V gene lost 6 bases and the J gene lost 5 bases, with 16 bases spanning the gap. CDR3 protein: CSVLFGARTEAFF. CDR3 nucleotides: TGCAGCGTGCTGTTTGGGGCCAGGACTGAAGCTTTCTTT. Complete variable domain (other parts from reference TRBV29-1 and TRBJ1-1): SAVISQKPSRDICQRGTSLTIQCQVDSQVTMMFWYRQQPGQSLTLIATANQGSEATYESGFVIDKFPISRPNLTFSTLTVSNMSPEDSSIYLCSVLFGARTEAFFGQGTRLTVV.

This clone was seen only a few times. This rearrangement joins TRBV28 to TRBJ2-1, with D uncertain. The CDR3 loop spans 19 amino acids. The V gene lost 2 bases and the J gene lost 0 bases, with 20 bases spanning the gap. Germline V gene lookup returns CDR1 MDHEN and CDR2 SYDVKM. The CDR3, as DNA: TGTGCCAGCAGTTTACCCTCGTGGCCGCGAAAAAGCTCCTACAATGAGCAGTTCTTC. Translated: CASSLPSWPRKSSYNEQFF.

V gene TRBV25-1 combines with J gene TRBJ2-5, with 9 bases matching TRBD1. With 3 bases clipped from V and 2 bases from J, the junction kept 4 bases outside the gene matches. CDR1 MGHDK and CDR2 SYGVNS come from the germline V gene. The CDR3 sequence is 15 residues long. CDR3 sequence: CASSDPGQGQETQYF. The CDR3 DNA sequence: TGTGCCAGCAGTGACCCCGGACAGGGGCAAGAGACCCAGTACTTC.

V is TRBV7-8 and J is TRBJ2-7; 7 bases agree with TRBD1. This CDR3 spans 16 amino acids. The V segment lost 3 bases and the J segment 1 base; nucleotides outside the gene matches: 9. CDR1 SGHVS and CDR2 FQNEAQ come from the germline V gene. DNA of the CDR3: TGTGCCAGCAGCTTTTACACGGACAGGAGATCCTACGAGCAGTACTTC. It specifies CASSFYTDRRSYEQYF.

V usage is TRBV28 and J usage is TRBJ1-4, with TRBD1 matching 11 bases. The ends lost 6 bases at V and 10 bases at J; junction bases unmatched: 10. Germline V gene sequence: CDR1 MDHEN, CDR2 SYDVKM. There are 15 residues in the CDR3. CDR3 sequence (DNA): TGTGCCAGCAGCCACGGGACAGGGGGGTTTGGAAAACTGTTTTTT. It encodes CASSHGTGGFGKLFF.

The J gene is TRBJ2-7, the V gene TRBV9; D is possibly TRBD1 or TRBD2 (6 bases each). Germline V gene data show CDR1 as SGDLS and CDR2 as YYNGEE. V was trimmed by 0 bases and J by 4 bases, leaving 14 bases between them. The CDR3 spans 15 residues. The chain's CDR3 is CASSVVPGGFYEQYF. The CDR3 nucleotides read TGTGCCAGCAGCGTAGTTCCCGGGGGCTTTTACGAGCAGTACTTC. The full variable domain, in which reference TRBV9 and TRBJ2-7 provide the parts outside the CDR3, is DSGVTQTPKHLITATGQRVTLRCSPRSGDLSVYWYQQSLDQGLQFLIQYYNGEERAKGNILERFSAQQFPDLHSELNLSSLELGDSALYFCASSVVPGGFYEQYFGPGTRLTVT.

The gene calls are TRBV27 and TRBJ2-5, with 9 nucleotides matching TRBD1. V trimming: 0 bases; J trimming: 0 bases; junction bases outside the gene matches: 8. The germline gives CDR1 MNHEY, CDR2 SMNVEV (reference sequence). The CDR3 spans 18 residues. CDR3 sequence (DNA): TGTGCCAGCAGTTTATCCGCGGGGACAGGGTTGTACCAAGAGACCCAGTACTTC. Protein: CASSLSAGTGLYQETQYF.

This sequence joins TRBV7-2 and TRBJ2-1, with 13 bases fitting TRBD2. The V gene end was trimmed by 2 bases and the J gene end by 9 bases; junction bases not matched to a gene: 10. This CDR3 region has 17 residues. Germline loops: CDR1 SGHTA, CDR2 FQGNSA. This chain's CDR3 is CASSLYGTSGIRSEQFF. Here the CDR3 DNA reads TGTGCCAGCAGCTTATACGGGACTAGCGGGATTAGGAGTGAGCAGTTCTTC.

Remarks on this clone: A junction end diverges from the germline sequence, so it may reflect a read error. J is TRBJ2-1 and V is TRBV7-7, with 7 bases fitting TRBD1. This CDR3 region has 14 residues. The germline V gene encodes CDR1 SSHAT and CDR2 FNYEAQ (reference sequence). The CDR3 bases are TGTGCTAGCAGCTTAGGAGTAGGGGGCGATGAGCAGTTCTTC. Residues: CASSLGVGGDEQFF.

V usage is TRBV19 and J usage is TRBJ2-7, with D perhaps matching TRBD2 (6 bases). The germline V gene has CDR1 LNHDA and CDR2 SQIVND (reference sequence). V was trimmed by 5 bases and J by 3 bases, leaving 14 bases between them. CDR3 length: 14 residues. As DNA, the CDR3 is TGTGCCAGTAGTCTTTTTGGTAGCGGCTACGAGCAGTACTTC. Amino acid sequence: CASSLFGSGYEQYF.

In its sample, this clone was seen a few times. The chain couples TRBV7-9 to TRBJ2-3; 8 positions match TRBD2. CDR1 is SEHNR, CDR2 FQNEAQ, per germline (reference sequence). The J segment lost 0 bases and the V segment lost 2 bases, leaving 7 bases of the junction unmatched. The CDR3 runs to 17 residues. The CDR3 sequence is CASSLMRAGGSTDTQYF. CDR3 in DNA: TGTGCCAGCAGCTTAATGCGGGCGGGGGGAAGCACAGATACGCAGTATTTT.

V gene TRBV4-1 combines with J gene TRBJ2-7; no clear D. CDR3 size: 15 residues. V was pared by 4 bases and J by 5 bases, with 18 bases between. Germline values: CDR1 MGHRA, CDR2 YSYEKL. CDR3 bases: TGCGCCAGCAGCCCAGGACCGGCCCTACGGGACGAGCAGTACTTC. It is translated as CASSPGPALRDEQYF.

The chain uses TRBV18 and TRBJ2-2, with D possibly being TRBD1 or TRBD2 (5 bases each). The V and J ends lost 4 bases and 1 base respectively, with 10 bases between them. CDR1 is KGHSH, CDR2 LQKENI, per germline. The CDR3 covers 15 residues. The CDR3 DNA follows: TGTGCCAGCTCACTTGGGACCGGGAACACCGGGGAGCTGTTTTTT. Its translation: CASSLGTGNTGELFF.

The rearrangement uses TRBV6-5 and TRBJ2-7; D is tentatively TRBD1 or TRBD2 (5 bases each). The germline V gene encodes CDR1 MNHEY and CDR2 SVGAGI. The ends were cut back, 5 bases at V and 1 base at J, with 12 bases in the middle. The CDR3 covers 14 residues. CDR3 in DNA: TGTGCCAGCAGTCTCGGGGACGGGTCCTACGAGCAGTACTTC. Translated, it gives CASSLGDGSYEQYF.